The 7 T cell receptor beta chains presented below share a single source sample, sequenced in a study of T-cell reconstitution after alpha-beta-depleted transplantation in children. Unique molecular identifiers were used in preparing the TCRbeta library. MiXCR was run by TCRdb on the PCR reads, yielding one entry per CDR3 protein. The sample records 250,000 to 400,000 distinct CDR3 sequences, around 25% being singletons. The sequenced sample was PBMCs, mostly from graft donor cells, obtained 180 days after TCRalphabeta/CD19-depleted stem cell transplant. Receptors originate from a male patient younger than 18 who had a stem cell transplant for acute lymphoblastic leukemia, so the T cells may come from the graft donor.

The chain couples TRBV7-9 to TRBJ2-1; D is unresolved. Trimming cost V 5 bases and J 0 bases, with 11 bases left between them. In germline, CDR1 is SEHNR, CDR2 FQNEAQ (reference sequence). The CDR3 is made up of 15 amino acids. The CDR3 region has the DNA TGTGCCAGCAGCCCCCCACAAAGCTCCTACAATGAGCAGTTCTTC. It codes for CASSPPQSSYNEQFF.

The chain employs TRBV11-1 and TRBJ2-6, with D unresolved. The V and J ends lost 0 bases and 0 bases respectively, with 15 bases between them. From germline, CDR1 is SGHAT and CDR2 FQDESV (reference sequence). The CDR3 is made up of 19 amino acids. The CDR3 region is CASSLALGQASSGANVLTF. The DNA for the CDR3 is TGTGCCAGCAGCTTAGCCTTGGGCCAGGCCTCCTCTGGGGCCAACGTCCTGACTTTC.

This chain uses TRBV12-3 or TRBV12-4 with TRBJ2-1; 9 positions agree with TRBD2. After removal of 6 bases from V and 7 bases from J, the junction contained 13 bases not matched to a gene. The CDR3 length is 16 residues. The CDR3 coding sequence is TGTGCCAGCAGCTCTTGGGTTGCGGGAGGGAAGAATGAGCAGTTCTTC. It codes for CASSSWVAGGKNEQFF.

In its sample, this clonotype was seen a few times. This rearrangement joins TRBV5-1 to TRBJ2-7; D is ambiguous. Trimming pared 0 bases from V and 0 bases from J, leaving 13 bases between. CDR1 is SGHRS, CDR2 YFSETQ, per germline. CDR3 size: 16 residues. The CDR3 bases are TGCGCCAGCAGCTTGGGGGTAACTGGGGTCTCCTACGAGCAGTACTTC. The encoded protein is CASSLGVTGVSYEQYF.

The rearrangement uses TRBV24-1 and TRBJ2-1, with no clear D. Per the germline V gene, CDR1 is KGHDR and CDR2 is SFDVKD. This CDR3 region has 17 residues. The ends were cut back, 2 bases at V and 0 bases at J, with 13 bases in the middle. CDR3 residues: CATSDSSTVSSYNEQFF. The CDR3 DNA follows: TGTGCCACCAGTGATTCGAGCACGGTTAGCTCCTACAATGAGCAGTTCTTC.

The chain employs TRBV20-1 and TRBJ2-3; D is undetermined. Trimming shortened V by 3 bases and J by 2 bases, and 9 bases separated the two germline ends. The CDR3 extends over 13 amino acids. CDR1 DFQATT and CDR2 SNEGSKA come from the germline V gene (reference sequence). The CDR3 here is CSASGFITDTQYF. The CDR3 region has the DNA TGCAGTGCTAGCGGGTTCATCACAGATACGCAGTATTTT.

The chain carries TRBV5-1 and TRBJ2-3, with D unresolved. Trimming stripped 4 bases from V and 4 bases from J, with 10 bases between. The CDR3 is 13 amino acids. In germline, CDR1 is SGHRS, CDR2 YFSETQ. The CDR3 spells CASSPPDADTQYF. The CDR3 DNA sequence: TGCGCCAGCAGCCCCCCAGACGCAGATACGCAGTATTTT. The full variable domain, with the rest looked up from reference TRBV5-1 and TRBJ2-3, is KAGVTQTPRYLIKTRGQQVTLSCSPISGHRSVSWYQQTPGQGLQFLFEYFSETQRNKGNFPGRFSGRQFSNSRSEMNVSTLELGDSALYLCASSPPDADTQYFGPGTRLTVL.